The rows below give T cell receptor beta chains drawn from one sample of a study of OX40 agonist ivuxolimab in advanced cancers. This table comes from immunoSEQ multiplex PCR, and its TCRdb copy is limited to in-frame clones, with some not included. The table includes about 55,000 clones, roughly 88% detected once. The source material was CD4+ or CD8+ T cells sorted from blood, sampled in a trial of the OX40 agonist ivuxolimab. These TCRs come from an adult with an advanced solid tumor such as melanoma, head and neck, liver or kidney cancer. Each CDR3 is given with its conserved first and last residue. The D gene is left open where the match is weak. Size is stated for part of the rows, as once, few or many counts, or as a class when the clone is expanded.

V gene	J gene	D gene	clone size	CDR3 protein	CDR3 DNA
TRBV7-9	TRBJ2-3	-	-	CASSLAGGTPDTQYF	TGTGCCAGCAGCTTAGCGGGTGGCACTCCAGATACGCAGTATTTT
TRBV15	TRBJ1-4	-	-	CATSRNRGPRNEKLFF	TGTGCCACCAGCAGAAACCGGGGACCCAGAAATGAAAAACTGTTTTTT
TRBV9	TRBJ2-3	TRBD2	-	CASSEGLAGGFGTQYF	TGTGCCAGCAGCGAAGGACTAGCGGGAGGGTTTGGTACGCAGTATTTT
TRBV5-5	TRBJ2-7	TRBD1	-	CASSLANRGAYDEQYF	TGTGCCAGCAGCTTGGCGAACAGGGGAGCTTACGACGAGCAGTACTTC
TRBV5-8	TRBJ1-5	TRBD1	-	CASSRQGDQPQHF	TGTGCCAGCAGCAGACAGGGGGATCAGCCCCAGCATTTT
TRBV28	TRBJ2-7	TRBD2	-	CASSYTGGLGYEQYF	TGTGCCAGCAGCTACACTGGGGGACTAGGTTACGAGCAGTACTTC
TRBV6-5	TRBJ1-5	TRBD1	-	CASSTDREGNQPQHF	TGTGCCAGCAGTACCGACAGGGAAGGCAATCAGCCCCAGCATTTT
TRBV29-1	TRBJ2-3	-	-	CSVEGTTDSSTDTQYF	TGCAGCGTTGAAGGGACCACCGACTCTAGCACAGATACGCAGTATTTT
TRBV5-6	TRBJ2-3	TRBD2	-	CASSILGTSGITDTQYF	TGTGCCAGCAGCATCCTGGGGACTAGCGGGATCACAGATACGCAGTATTTT
TRBV14	TRBJ2-2	-	-	CASSQLPGSTTGELFF	TGTGCCAGCAGCCAATTACCTGGATCGACCACCGGGGAGCTGTTTTTT
TRBV18	TRBJ2-1	-	-	CASSPGANEQFF	TGTGCCAGCTCACCAGGCGCGAATGAGCAGTTCTTC
TRBV5-1	TRBJ2-7	-	-	CASRREREQYF	TGCGCCAGCCGGAGAGAGCGCGAGCAGTACTTC
TRBV7-3	TRBJ2-7	-	-	CASSLTVGRTYEQYF	TGTGCCAGCAGCTTAACAGTCGGCAGGACCTACGAGCAGTACTTC
TRBV6-6	TRBJ1-3	-	-	CASSLQPGLDTIYF	TGTGCCAGCAGTCTCCAGCCTGGTCTCGACACCATATATTTT
TRBV11-3	TRBJ2-3	TRBD2	-	CASSLGLAGGTDTQYF	TGTGCCAGCAGCTTGGGACTAGCGGGAGGCACAGATACGCAGTATTTT
TRBV10-3	TRBJ1-5	-	-	CAIRDTGVGQPQHF	TGTGCCATCAGGGATACGGGGGTTGGTCAGCCCCAGCATTTT
TRBV2	TRBJ1-2	TRBD1	-	CASSSQGAEYGYTF	TGTGCCAGCAGTTCTCAGGGGGCTGAATACGGCTACACCTTC
TRBV7-6	TRBJ2-2	-	-	CASSQGGGWTGELFF	TGTGCCAGCTCCCAAGGGGGGGGATGGACCGGGGAGCTGTTTTTT
TRBV5-8	TRBJ2-7	TRBD2	-	CASSLGTSGKYEQYF	TGTGCCAGCTCTCTTGGGACTAGCGGGAAGTACGAGCAGTACTTC
TRBV28	TRBJ2-1	-	-	CASSLGATSSYNEQFF	TGTGCCAGCAGTTTAGGGGCTACCAGCTCCTACAATGAGCAGTTCTTC
TRBV5-4	TRBJ2-1	-	-	CASSLMSGDYNEQFF	TGTGCCAGCAGCTTGATGTCAGGGGACTACAATGAGCAGTTCTTC
TRBV19	TRBJ1-1	-	few	CASSIGGPEAFF	TGTGCCAGTAGTATCGGAGGGCCTGAAGCTTTCTTT
TRBV4-1	TRBJ1-4	-	-	CASSQDPTPTREKLFF	TGCGCCAGCAGCCAAGATCCTACCCCAACGAGGGAAAAACTGTTTTTT
TRBV11-2	TRBJ1-5	-	-	CASSLEFGQPQHF	TGTGCCAGCAGCTTAGAATTCGGTCAGCCCCAGCATTTT
TRBV15	TRBJ2-7	-	-	CATSREKNYEQYF	TGTGCCACCAGCAGAGAGAAGAACTACGAGCAGTACTTC
TRBV18	TRBJ1-3	TRBD1	once	CASSLTGADSGNTIYF	TGTGCCAGCTCACTCACAGGGGCCGACTCTGGAAACACCATATATTTT
TRBV6-1	TRBJ2-7	TRBD1	-	CASSDGGQGRRGEQYF	TGTGCCAGCAGTGACGGAGGACAGGGAAGACGTGGTGAGCAGTACTTC
TRBV28	TRBJ2-2	-	-	CASRSGVLAFTGELFF	TGTGCCAGCAGGTCAGGGGTCCTAGCCTTCACCGGGGAGCTGTTTTTT
TRBV19	TRBJ2-2	TRBD2	-	CASSLQRRLAYIGELFF	TGTGCCAGTAGCCTACAAAGGAGACTAGCTTATATCGGGGAGCTGTTTTTT
TRBV5-1	TRBJ2-5	TRBD1	-	CASRFLRTGAQETQYF	TGCGCCAGCAGATTTCTTAGGACAGGCGCACAAGAGACCCAGTACTTC
TRBV5-1	TRBJ2-2	-	-	CASRQGTQNTGELFF	TGCGCCAGCAGGCAGGGTACACAGAACACCGGGGAGCTGTTTTTT
TRBV10-3	TRBJ1-1	-	-	CAISGSGEAFF	TGTGCCATCAGTGGGTCGGGTGAAGCTTTCTTT
TRBV7-9	TRBJ1-3	-	-	CASSLAFQGNSGNTIYF	TGTGCCAGCAGCTTAGCATTCCAGGGAAACTCTGGAAACACCATATATTTT
TRBV9	TRBJ2-7	-	once	CASSLDGDSYEQYF	TGTGCCAGCAGTCTAGATGGGGACTCCTACGAGCAGTACTTC
TRBV6-1	TRBJ2-6	-	-	CASSDEPSSGANVLTF	TGTGCCAGCAGTGATGAACCGAGCTCTGGGGCCAACGTCCTGACTTTC
TRBV30	TRBJ1-5	TRBD1	-	CAWSPTGGGQPQHF	TGTGCCTGGAGTCCGACAGGGGGCGGGCAGCCCCAGCATTTT
TRBV30	TRBJ2-7	-	-	CAWKPGTYEQYF	TGTGCCTGGAAGCCAGGGACCTACGAGCAGTACTTC
TRBV6-6	TRBJ2-7	-	-	CASSGRGEQYF	TGTGCCAGCTCTGGGCGGGGCGAGCAGTACTTC
TRBV10-3	TRBJ2-7	-	-	CAISESSGEQYF	TGTGCCATCAGTGAGTCCTCGGGGGAGCAGTACTTC
TRBV25-1	TRBJ1-1	TRBD1	-	CASRGTVEAFF	TGTGCCAGTAGGGGGACAGTTGAAGCTTTCTTT
TRBV5-1	TRBJ2-7	TRBD1	-	CASSTNEGQSYEQYF	TGCGCCAGCAGCACCAATGAGGGACAGAGCTACGAGCAGTACTTC
TRBV5-8	TRBJ1-3	TRBD1	-	CASSAQGAGGNTIYF	TGTGCCAGCAGCGCACAGGGGGCGGGTGGAAACACCATATATTTT
TRBV7-9	TRBJ2-5	-	-	CASSRTISPESQYF	TGTGCCAGCAGCCGCACAATATCCCCAGAGTCCCAGTACTTC
TRBV18	TRBJ1-4	-	-	CASSPEGDPVATNEKLFF	TGTGCCAGCTCACCGGAGGGGGACCCTGTTGCAACTAATGAAAAACTGTTTTTT
TRBV5-5	TRBJ1-4	-	-	CASSLTGGAENEKLFF	TGTGCCAGCAGCTTGACGGGTGGGGCGGAGAATGAAAAACTGTTTTTT
TRBV4-1	TRBJ1-1	-	-	CASSQDSGRRITEAFF	TGCGCCAGCAGCCAAGACTCAGGGAGAAGGATCACTGAAGCTTTCTTT
TRBV5-4	TRBJ2-6	-	-	CASSFGGTGANVLTF	TGTGCCAGCAGCTTTGGCGGCACTGGGGCCAACGTCCTGACTTTC
TRBV27	TRBJ2-2	TRBD2	-	CASSQPPTSGANTGELFF	TGTGCCAGCAGCCAACCGCCGACTAGCGGGGCGAACACCGGGGAGCTGTTTTTT
TRBV28	TRBJ1-4	-	-	CASRAGTTLGEKLFF	TGTGCCAGCAGGGCCGGGACAACATTGGGTGAAAAACTGTTTTTT
TRBV12-5	TRBJ2-7	TRBD2	-	CASAPPGLTNSYEQYF	TGTGCTAGTGCCCCTCCGGGACTAACAAACTCCTACGAGCAGTACTTC
TRBV5-6	TRBJ1-1	TRBD1	-	CASSFDPGGLTEAFF	TGTGCCAGCAGCTTCGATCCAGGGGGACTCACTGAAGCTTTCTTT
TRBV5-1	TRBJ2-2	TRBD2	-	CASSLSGSNTGELFF	TGCGCCAGCAGCTTGAGCGGGAGTAACACCGGGGAGCTGTTTTTT
TRBV18	TRBJ1-3	TRBD1	-	CASSPPRDRTGNTIYF	TGTGCCAGCTCACCACCCCGGGACAGAACTGGAAACACCATATATTTT
TRBV5-6	TRBJ1-4	-	few	CASSFRTRSFEKLFF	TGTGCCAGCAGCTTTCGTACACGCTCTTTTGAAAAACTGTTTTTT
TRBV19	TRBJ1-1	TRBD1	-	CASRRTGGMNTEAFF	TGTGCCAGTAGAAGGACAGGGGGAATGAACACTGAAGCTTTCTTT
TRBV11-2	TRBJ2-3	-	-	CASSSGNTQYF	TGTGCCAGCAGCTCCGGAAATACGCAGTATTTT
TRBV19	TRBJ1-2	-	-	CATRRSPGPNYGYTF	TGTGCCACCCGCAGAAGCCCAGGACCTAACTATGGCTACACCTTC
TRBV7-8	TRBJ2-2	-	-	CASSPRGGNTGELFF	TGTGCCAGCAGCCCCAGAGGAGGGAACACCGGGGAGCTGTTTTTT
TRBV4-1	TRBJ1-2	TRBD1	-	CASSQVRGGQGDYGYTF	TGCGCCAGCAGCCAAGTCCGGGGGGGACAGGGTGACTATGGCTACACCTTC
TRBV2	TRBJ2-3	-	-	CASRGGTTDTQYF	TGTGCCAGCAGGGGGGGTACCACAGATACGCAGTATTTT